The 15 T cell receptor beta chains presented below share a single source sample, sequenced in a study of persistence of HIV-infected CD4 T cells. Cells were stimulated with overlapping HIV-1 Gag 15-mer peptides. Sorted nonresponding memory CD4+ T cells were CD40L-negative, CD69-negative, CD45RO-high. This was the immunoSEQ version 4 assay in survey mode. Sequenced by immunoSEQ multiplex PCR; TCRdb stores in-frame clones only, minus some. Among tens of thousands of clones, 65% to 80% were seen once, and the ten largest hold 1.7%. These receptors' targets are unknown. Sequences were derived from CD4+ T cells sorted from PBMCs after approximately 19-hour stimulation, sampled from a patient who received antiretroviral therapy. Every receptor here comes from an adult man with HIV who was CMV-seropositive.

This clone has a handful of counts. The rearrangement uses TRBV7-9 and TRBJ2-7; TRBD1 agrees at 7 bases. Trimming took 3 bases from V and 0 from J; bases not matched to a gene: 11. CDR1 SEHNR and CDR2 FQNEAQ come from the germline V gene (reference sequence). CDR3 length equals 17 residues. The CDR3 region has the DNA TGTGCCAGCAGCTTGGGACAGTCTCCCTTGAGCTCCTACGAGCAGTACTTC. It is translated as CASSLGQSPLSSYEQYF.

The chain has TRBV19 and TRBJ2-5; no definite D call. Trimming removed 1 base at V and 2 bases at J, with 11 bases between. Germline V gene sequence: CDR1 LNHDA, CDR2 SQIVND (reference sequence). The CDR3 has 15 amino acids. Here the CDR3 reads CASSIAEGSQETQYF. As DNA, the CDR3 is TGTGCCAGTAGTATAGCGGAAGGGTCTCAAGAGACCCAGTACTTC.

This chain joins TRBV28 and TRBJ1-4, with 10 bases matching TRBD1. This CDR3 region has 14 residues. V was pared by 6 bases and J by 12 bases, with 10 bases of the junction left unmatched. Germline CDR1 and CDR2: MDHEN and SYDVKM. The CDR3 region is CASSRQGAKSELFF. The CDR3 DNA reads as TGTGCCAGCAGCCGACAGGGGGCTAAATCGGAACTGTTTTTT.

This chain links TRBV3-1 (or the pseudogene TRBV3-2) with TRBJ2-3, with 10 nucleotides matching TRBD2. The CDR3 runs 15 residues. Germline V lookup: CDR1 LGHDT, CDR2 YNNKEL (reference sequence). Unmatched junction bases numbered 6, after V lost 5 bases and J lost 4 bases. In DNA, the CDR3 is TGTGCCAGCAGCTCAGCGGGGGGGCCCCCAGATACGCAGTATTTT. The encoded protein is CASSSAGGPPDTQYF.

V usage is TRBV6-5 and J usage is TRBJ1-1; D gene unclear. The CDR3 spans 15 residues. Trimming pared 0 bases from V and 0 bases from J, leaving 8 bases between. The germline CDR1 and CDR2 sequences are MNHEY and SVGAGI. The DNA of the CDR3 is TGTGCCAGCAGTTACTCGGGCAGGCTGAACACTGAAGCTTTCTTT. It yields the protein CASSYSGRLNTEAFF.

The chain is built from TRBV5-1 and TRBJ1-3; D possibly corresponds to TRBD1 (5 bases). V lost 4 bases to trimming and J lost 1 base, with 9 bases between them. This CDR3 is built from 14 residues. Germline lookup yields CDR1 SGHRS and CDR2 YFSETQ. The CDR3 region has the DNA TGCGCCAGCAGCCCGGGACTGTCTGGAAACACCATATATTTT. Encoded protein: CASSPGLSGNTIYF.

The V call is TRBV3-1 (or the pseudogene TRBV3-2), the J call TRBJ2-2, with TRBD2 matching 7 bases. V dropped 4 bases and J dropped 4; count of bases not matched to a gene: 9. Germline V gene data show CDR1 as LGHDT and CDR2 as YNNKEL (reference sequence). The CDR3 runs to 16 residues. For the CDR3, the DNA is TGTGCCAGCAGCCCCCGGGGAGGGGCTAGCACCGGGGAGCTGTTTTTT. This translates into CASSPRGGASTGELFF.

This clone was observed a few times. V gene TRBV2 combines with J gene TRBJ1-5; D is uncertain. CDR1 and CDR2 from the germline V gene are SNHLY and FYNNEI. The CDR3 contains 13 residues. The V end was cut by 7 bases, the J end by 4 bases, with 11 bases between. The DNA for the CDR3 is TGTGCCAGCAAGAGTGTACCAAATCAGCCCCAGCATTTT. This sequence encodes CASKSVPNQPQHF.

The V gene is TRBV7-2, the J gene TRBJ1-1; possible D gene TRBD1, 6 bases. V was clipped by 2 bases and J by 1 base, with 14 bases between them. This CDR3 comprises 16 residues. Germline lookup yields CDR1 SGHTA and CDR2 FQGNSA. CDR3 protein: CASSLRQGLGNTEAFF. In DNA, the CDR3 is TGTGCCAGCAGCTTAAGGCAGGGGCTGGGGAACACTGAAGCTTTCTTT.

This chain uses TRBV7-2 with TRBJ2-1; TRBD2 matches 11 bases. CDR3 length equals 15 residues. V shed 3 bases and J 5 bases; nucleotides not matched to a gene: 3. Germline loops: CDR1 SGHTA, CDR2 FQGNSA. CDR3 region: CASSLLAGGHNEQFF. The DNA for the CDR3 is TGTGCCAGCAGCTTGCTAGCGGGGGGCCACAATGAGCAGTTCTTC.

Written as DNA, the CDR3 is TGTGCCAGCAGTTCAGGGGGTTACGAGCAGTACTTC. Translation: CASSSGGYEQYF. The chain recombines TRBV25-1 with TRBJ2-7; 7 bases are a match to TRBD1. The CDR3 totals 12 residues. V was clipped by 5 bases and J by 4 bases; unmatched bases: 2. The germline V gene encodes CDR1 MGHDK and CDR2 SYGVNS.

The gene calls are TRBV18 and TRBJ1-4, with a weak D call TRBD1 (6 bases). The CDR3 runs to 15 residues. Germline CDR1 is KGHSH and CDR2 is LQKENI. V gave up 0 bases and J gave up 8 bases, with 13 bases separating them. Written as DNA, the CDR3 is TGTGCCAGCTCACCACCGAACAGGGCGGCCGAAAAACTGTTTTTT. It translates to CASSPPNRAAEKLFF.

The CDR3 DNA sequence: TGTGCCAGCAGCTTACAACCGAGACTAGCGGGGGACAATGAGCAGTTCTTC. Its translation is CASSLQPRLAGDNEQFF. The chain carries TRBV7-3 and TRBJ2-1; TRBD2 matches at 12 bases. There are 17 residues in the CDR3. Unmatched junction bases numbered 7, after V lost 2 bases and J lost 5 bases. CDR1 is SGHTA and CDR2 is FQGTGA in the germline V gene.

This clone was picked up a small number of times. V and J are TRBV2 and TRBJ1-3; 7 nucleotides match TRBD1. This CDR3 comprises 12 residues. CDR1 and CDR2 (germline): SNHLY, FYNNEI. Losses at the gene ends were 11 bases for V and 2 bases for J; bases not matched to a gene: 3. The CDR3 loop reads CASTGAGNTIYF. CDR3 DNA: TGTGCCTCAACAGGGGCTGGAAACACCATATATTTT.

The CDR3 DNA reads TGCCCCTTCAGCCGGACAGGGGCTGGGGAGCTGTTTTTT. Translation gives CPFSRTGAGELFF. J is TRBJ2-2 and V is TRBV29-1; 9 bases fit TRBD1. Germline V gives CDR1 SQVTM, CDR2 ANQGSEA. This CDR3 spans 13 amino acids.